This is a list of T cell receptor beta chains from one sample in a study of a mutant IDH1 vaccine in newly diagnosed glioma. The assay was immunoSEQ multiplex PCR, and TCRdb's table has in-frame clones only and misses some. The repertoire consists of 92,000 or so clones, with over 75% occurring once and the leading ten covering nearly 5.5%. Material: PBMCs, obtained from a glioma patient treated with radiotherapy, temozolomide or both. The receptor source for this set is a man between 40 and 49 years old with glioma. Some clones in this sample may be carry-over from other donors' samples. Both conserved end residues are part of each CDR3. The order of the fields is D gene, clone size, V gene, J gene, CDR3 DNA, CDR3 protein. D genes are given only for firm matches. Part of the rows lack a size; the others show once, few, many or a class for expanded clones.

D: .; size: .; V: TRBV30; J: TRBJ2-3; DNA: TGTGCCTGGAGTTTGCCCTCGACAGATACGCAGTATTTT; CDR3: CAWSLPSTDTQYF
D: TRBD1; size: once; V: TRBV5-4; J: TRBJ2-1; DNA: TGTGCCAGCAGCCTGGACAGGAATGAGCAGTTCTTC; CDR3: CASSLDRNEQFF
D: .; size: .; V: TRBV30; J: TRBJ1-2; DNA: TGTGCCTGGAGTGCGGACCGGGGAGCGGGCTACACCTTC; CDR3: CAWSADRGAGYTF
D: .; size: .; V: TRBV27; J: TRBJ1-4; DNA: TGTGCCAGCAGTCCAGTAGGCCTTAATGAAAAACTGTTTTTT; CDR3: CASSPVGLNEKLFF
D: .; size: .; V: TRBV4-1; J: TRBJ1-1; DNA: TGCGCCAGCAGCCAAGCAGGGGCACAGAACACTGAAGCTTTCTTT; CDR3: CASSQAGAQNTEAFF
D: .; size: medium-sized; V: TRBV7-9; J: TRBJ1-2; DNA: TGTGCCAGCAGCCCCGTTGTGTTGGACTTC; CDR3: CASSPVVLDF
D: TRBD1; size: once; V: TRBV6-6; J: TRBJ1-2; DNA: TGTGCCAGCAGTTACAAGACAGGGGAGAGCTATGGCTACACCTTC; CDR3: CASSYKTGESYGYTF
D: TRBD2; size: .; V: TRBV5-6; J: TRBJ2-1; DNA: TGTGCCAGCAGCTTGCGGACTAGCGGGGGGAGGAATGAGCAGTTCTTC; CDR3: CASSLRTSGGRNEQFF
D: TRBD2; size: few; V: TRBV7-9; J: TRBJ2-1; DNA: TGTGCCAGCAGTCCATACTCAGCGGGGGAGTACAATGAGCAGTTCTTC; CDR3: CASSPYSAGEYNEQFF
D: .; size: once; V: TRBV4-1; J: TRBJ1-4; DNA: TGCGCCAGCAGCCAAGTGCAGGGAGAAAAACTGTTTTTT; CDR3: CASSQVQGEKLFF
D: .; size: .; V: TRBV6-5; J: TRBJ1-1; DNA: TGTGCCAGCAGAAGTCCAGGGACCAACACTGAAGCTTTCTTT; CDR3: CASRSPGTNTEAFF
D: .; size: few; V: TRBV5-4; J: TRBJ1-1; DNA: TGTGCCAGCAGCGCCGGGACGGGGATGAACACTGAAGCTTTCTTT; CDR3: CASSAGTGMNTEAFF
D: TRBD1; size: .; V: TRBV2; J: TRBJ2-7; DNA: TGTGCCAGCAGAGCAGGGGGTCACTCCTACGAGCAGTACTTC; CDR3: CASRAGGHSYEQYF
D: .; size: .; V: TRBV30; J: TRBJ2-7; DNA: TGTGCCTGGAGTCGGGTTCCCTACGAGCAGTACTTC; CDR3: CAWSRVPYEQYF
D: .; size: .; V: TRBV6-5; J: TRBJ1-1; DNA: TGTGCCAGCAAAGAAGCCGGGATGGGCACTGAAGCTTTCTTT; CDR3: CASKEAGMGTEAFF
D: .; size: .; V: TRBV18; J: TRBJ1-4; DNA: TGTGCCAGCTCACTTTTGGACCAAAATGAAAAACTGTTTTTT; CDR3: CASSLLDQNEKLFF
D: .; size: .; V: TRBV6-5; J: TRBJ1-5; DNA: TGTGCCAGCAGTTTATCCGAGGACGACAATCAGCCCCAGCATTTT; CDR3: CASSLSEDDNQPQHF
D: TRBD1; size: few; V: TRBV29-1; J: TRBJ1-2; DNA: TGCAGCGTTGGCCAGGGGGACTATGGCTACACCTTC; CDR3: CSVGQGDYGYTF
D: TRBD2; size: .; V: TRBV29-1; J: TRBJ2-7; DNA: TGCAGCGCCATGGGACTAGCGGGGGGATTTAGCTACGAGCAGTACTTC; CDR3: CSAMGLAGGFSYEQYF
D: TRBD2; size: .; V: TRBV27; J: TRBJ2-7; DNA: TGTGCCAGCAGTCCCCTAGCTAGCGGGGGGATCTACGAGCAGTACTTC; CDR3: CASSPLASGGIYEQYF
D: .; size: .; V: TRBV2; J: TRBJ1-5; DNA: TGTGCCAGCGGAAGTACTCGTGTTGTCGATCAGCCCCAGCATTTT; CDR3: CASGSTRVVDQPQHF
D: .; size: few; V: TRBV5-1; J: TRBJ1-1; DNA: TGCGCCAGCAGCTTGGGGACGTTGAACACTGAAGCTTTCTTT; CDR3: CASSLGTLNTEAFF
D: .; size: .; V: TRBV2; J: TRBJ2-1; DNA: TGTGCTTGCAGGGCCACCTACAATGAGCAGTTCTTC; CDR3: CACRATYNEQFF
D: .; size: once; V: TRBV2; J: TRBJ1-1; DNA: TGTGCCAGCAGAGGACAGAACACTGAAGCTTTCTTT; CDR3: CASRGQNTEAFF
D: .; size: .; V: TRBV4-1; J: TRBJ1-2; DNA: TGCGCCAGCAGCCAAGAGGGAGGGTTTGGCTACACCTTC; CDR3: CASSQEGGFGYTF